This is a list of T cell receptor beta chains from one sample in a study of blood T cell repertoires in COVID-19. The table came from immunoSEQ multiplex PCR; TCRdb's copy has only in-frame clones and leaves some out. The repertoire holds about 61,000 clones, with approximately 83% as singletons. The sample comprised peripheral blood. The receptor source for this set is a human donor in a cohort sampled during active COVID-19. CDR3s include the opening cysteine and the closing phenylalanine or tryptophan. Fields, in order: J gene, clone size, V gene, D gene, CDR3 protein, CDR3 DNA. A D gene is named only where the DNA matches it firmly. Clone size, where shown, is once, few, many, or a class for clones that have expanded.

TRBJ1-2 | . | TRBV3-1/TRBV3-2 | . | CASSQASRGLFSYGYTF | TGTGCCAGCAGCCAAGCTTCTCGGGGACTTTTTTCGTATGGCTACACCTTC
TRBJ1-2 | . | TRBV6-5 | TRBD1 | CASTNRDREGYTF | TGTGCCAGCACTAACCGGGACAGGGAGGGCTACACCTTC
TRBJ2-5 | . | TRBV29-1 | TRBD1 | CSVERDRLRETQYF | TGCAGCGTTGAGAGGGACAGGTTGAGAGAGACCCAGTACTTC
TRBJ2-1 | . | TRBV19 | TRBD2 | CASSIREGEQFF | TGTGCCAGTAGTATCCGGGAGGGTGAGCAGTTCTTC
TRBJ2-7 | . | TRBV19 | . | CASSIDRTGSGYEQYF | TGTGCCAGTAGTATAGATCGAACAGGGAGCGGCTACGAGCAGTACTTC
TRBJ2-3 | . | TRBV6-2/TRBV6-3 | TRBD1 | CASSYGTGVGTDTQYF | TGTGCCAGCAGTTACGGGACAGGGGTAGGCACAGATACGCAGTATTTT
TRBJ1-1 | . | TRBV19 | TRBD1 | CATRGVEAFF | TGTGCCACCAGGGGGGTTGAAGCTTTCTTT
TRBJ2-7 | . | TRBV28 | . | CASSLFPMTASEQYF | TGTGCCAGCAGTTTATTCCCAATGACAGCCTCCGAGCAGTACTTC
TRBJ2-5 | few | TRBV4-1 | TRBD2 | CASSPGTSGGQETQYF | TGCGCCAGCAGCCCCGGGACTAGCGGGGGTCAAGAGACCCAGTACTTC
TRBJ2-7 | . | TRBV6-5 | TRBD1 | CASSYRQGAYEQYF | TGTGCCAGCAGTTATCGACAGGGGGCCTACGAGCAGTACTTC
TRBJ2-3 | . | TRBV27 | TRBD1 | CASSGQGPDTQYF | TGTGCCAGCTCGGGACAGGGACCAGATACGCAGTATTTT
TRBJ2-3 | . | TRBV7-9 | TRBD2 | CASSLYTGLAGTTDTQYF | TGTGCCAGCAGCTTATACACGGGACTAGCGGGGACAACAGATACGCAGTATTTT
TRBJ2-7 | . | TRBV9 | . | CASSVGGASSYEQYF | TGTGCCAGCAGCGTGGGCGGGGCGAGCTCCTACGAGCAGTACTTC
TRBJ2-3 | . | TRBV7-6 | . | CASSQPRAEGSTDTQYF | TGTGCCAGCAGCCAACCCAGAGCGGAGGGAAGCACAGATACGCAGTATTTT
TRBJ2-1 | . | TRBV5-1 | TRBD2 | CASSLSGSYNEQFF | TGCGCCAGCAGCTTGAGCGGGAGCTACAATGAGCAGTTCTTC
TRBJ2-2 | . | TRBV5-1 | TRBD2 | CASSLASGSGTGELFF | TGCGCCAGCAGCTTGGCCAGCGGGAGTGGTACCGGGGAGCTGTTTTTT
TRBJ1-5 | once | TRBV20-1 | . | CSASYSNQPQHF | TGCAGTGCTAGTTATAGCAATCAGCCCCAGCATTTT
TRBJ2-5 | . | TRBV6-4 | TRBD1 | CASSDGGQGACKTQYF | TGTGCCAGCAGTGACGGGGGACAGGGGGCATGTAAGACCCAGTACTTC
TRBJ1-1 | . | TRBV5-1 | TRBD1 | CASSLDRGRNTEAFF | TGCGCCAGCAGCTTGGACAGGGGGCGCAACACTGAAGCTTTCTTT
TRBJ2-3 | . | TRBV1 | . | CTSSQKERAGCTDTQYF | TGCACCAGCAGCCAAAAGGAGCGGGCCGGGTGCACAGATACGCAGTATTTT
TRBJ2-5 | . | TRBV12-3/TRBV12-4 | TRBD1 | CASRTTGTETQYF | TGTGCCAGCAGAACGACAGGGACGGAGACCCAGTACTTC
TRBJ1-1 | . | TRBV6-5 | . | CASSYGPGNTEAFF | TGTGCCAGCAGTTACGGGCCAGGGAACACTGAAGCTTTCTTT
TRBJ1-4 | . | TRBV5-1 | . | CASSKYATNEKLFF | TGCGCCAGCAGCAAATATGCAACTAATGAAAAACTGTTTTTT
TRBJ1-6 | . | TRBV2 | TRBD1 | CARSAAGQGSSPLHF | TGTGCCAGATCGGCGGCCGGACAGGGGAGTTCACCCCTCCACTTT
TRBJ2-7 | . | TRBV4-3 | . | CASSHGQAYEQYF | TGCGCCAGCAGCCACGGACAAGCCTACGAGCAGTACTTC
TRBJ2-5 | . | TRBV27 | TRBD1 | CASSLWDRGRETQYF | TGTGCCAGCAGTTTGTGGGACAGGGGTCGAGAGACCCAGTACTTC
TRBJ2-2 | . | TRBV5-1 | . | CASSPNFGELFF | TGCGCCAGCAGCCCCAACTTCGGGGAGCTGTTTTTT
TRBJ2-7 | . | TRBV7-8 | . | CASSLVNRVNEQYF | TGTGCCAGCAGCTTAGTAAACAGGGTAAACGAGCAGTACTTC
TRBJ2-3 | . | TRBV28 | TRBD2 | CASRSPSLAGSRADTQYF | TGTGCCAGCCGGTCCCCATCGCTAGCGGGGAGTAGGGCAGATACGCAGTATTTT
TRBJ2-5 | few | TRBV28 | . | CASSFRSDTQETQYF | TGTGCCAGCAGTTTTCGTTCCGACACCCAAGAGACCCAGTACTTC
TRBJ2-1 | . | TRBV25-1 | TRBD2 | CASSDPSSSGRSEQFF | TGTGCCAGCAGTGATCCATCATCTAGCGGGAGAAGTGAGCAGTTCTTC
TRBJ1-3 | . | TRBV11-2 | . | CASSLGGGNTIYF | TGTGCCAGCAGCTTGGGGGGGGGAAACACCATATATTTT
TRBJ2-1 | . | TRBV28 | TRBD2 | CASSTWTSGRPEQFF | TGTGCCAGCAGTACCTGGACTAGCGGGAGGCCCGAGCAGTTCTTC
TRBJ2-7 | . | TRBV27 | . | CASSLRRVSYEQYF | TGTGCCAGCAGTTTACGCAGGGTCTCCTACGAGCAGTACTTC
TRBJ2-1 | . | TRBV4-3 | TRBD2 | CASSQQLAGAFSNEQFF | TGCGCCAGCAGCCAACAACTAGCGGGAGCCTTCTCCAATGAGCAGTTCTTC
TRBJ2-7 | . | TRBV6-6 | TRBD1 | CASSYRDSRYEQYF | TGTGCCAGCAGTTACCGGGACAGCCGCTACGAGCAGTACTTC
TRBJ2-7 | . | TRBV28 | . | CASSNFAGNYEQYF | TGTGCCAGCAGTAATTTCGCAGGGAACTACGAGCAGTACTTC
TRBJ2-6 | . | TRBV19 | . | CASTQRGSGANVLTF | TGTGCCAGTACCCAGCGAGGTTCTGGGGCCAACGTCCTGACTTTC
TRBJ1-3 | . | TRBV19 | . | CASSIPSGGSGNTIYF | TGTGCCAGTAGTATCCCCTCTGGAGGCTCTGGAAACACCATATATTTT
TRBJ1-6 | . | TRBV19 | TRBD1 | CASSIRQGTNSPLHF | TGTGCCAGTAGTATCCGACAGGGGACCAATTCACCCCTCCACTTT
TRBJ2-7 | . | TRBV14 | . | CASSQVWPGPGGQYF | TGTGCCAGCAGCCAAGTCTGGCCTGGGCCCGGGGGGCAGTACTTC
TRBJ2-3 | once | TRBV10-1 | TRBD1 | CASSESPGGRDTQYF | TGCGCCAGCAGTGAGTCACCAGGGGGTAGGGATACGCAGTATTTT
TRBJ1-4 | . | TRBV27 | TRBD1 | CASSLWGPGTGGKNEKLFF | TGTGCCAGCTCGCTTTGGGGGCCCGGGACAGGTGGGAAGAATGAAAAACTGTTTTTT
TRBJ2-1 | . | TRBV7-6 | . | CASSLGLADEQFF | TGTGCCAGCAGCTTAGGGCTAGCCGATGAGCAGTTCTTC
TRBJ2-5 | . | TRBV6-2/TRBV6-3 | TRBD2 | CASSLGVAGYVETQYF | TGTGCCAGCAGCCTCGGGGTAGCGGGCTATGTGGAGACCCAGTACTTC
TRBJ2-3 | few | TRBV28 | TRBD1 | CASSLLRTGGSDTQYF | TGTGCCAGCAGTTTATTGAGGACAGGGGGCTCAGATACGCAGTATTTT
TRBJ2-1 | . | TRBV6-6 | TRBD1 | CASRGTGEKNEQFF | TGTGCCAGCAGAGGGACAGGGGAAAAAAATGAGCAGTTCTTC
TRBJ2-7 | . | TRBV15 | . | CATSREGGGLPEQYF | TGTGCCACCAGCAGAGAGGGGGGGGGCCTTCCCGAGCAGTACTTC
TRBJ2-7 | . | TRBV5-4 | . | CASSPWGLSYEQYF | TGTGCCAGCAGCCCCTGGGGACTCTCCTACGAGCAGTACTTC
TRBJ1-1 | . | TRBV7-9 | TRBD1 | CASSSTGGLGSTEAFF | TGTGCCAGCAGCTCGACAGGGGGTTTGGGGAGCACTGAAGCTTTCTTT
TRBJ1-5 | . | TRBV27 | TRBD1 | CASSSYRDRNDNQPQHF | TGTGCCAGCAGTTCCTACCGGGACAGGAACGACAATCAGCCCCAGCATTTT
TRBJ1-1 | . | TRBV29-1 | TRBD1 | CSVARRTGDTEAFF | TGCAGCGTTGCGCGGCGGACAGGGGACACTGAAGCTTTCTTT
TRBJ2-3 | . | TRBV28 | . | CASSLGGAAGADTQYF | TGTGCCAGCAGTTTAGGGGGGGCCGCGGGAGCAGATACGCAGTATTTT